A selection of T cell receptor beta chains follows, all from one sample in a study of OX40 agonist ivuxolimab in advanced cancers. TCRdb's table, derived via immunoSEQ multiplex PCR, lists solely in-frame clones and lacks some. The profile shows under 75,000 clones, 80% to 90% of them singletons. The specimen comprised CD4+ or CD8+ T cells sorted from blood, sampled in a trial of the OX40 agonist ivuxolimab. The receptors derive from an adult with an advanced solid tumor such as melanoma, head and neck, liver or kidney cancer. Each CDR3 is given with its conserved first and last residue. The order of the fields is V gene, clone size, J gene, D gene, CDR3 protein, CDR3 DNA. D genes are given only for firm matches. Some rows have no size entry. The others give once, few or many, or a class for an expanded clone.

v_gene: TRBV7-2; abundance: .; j_gene: TRBJ2-1; d_gene: TRBD2; CDR3aa: CASSLAQASGRAGEQFF; CDR3nt: TGTGCCAGCAGCTTAGCGCAGGCTAGCGGGAGGGCCGGTGAGCAGTTCTTC
v_gene: TRBV7-3; abundance: .; j_gene: TRBJ2-1; d_gene: TRBD2; CDR3aa: CASSPGLAGNNEQFF; CDR3nt: TGTGCCAGCAGCCCGGGACTAGCGGGGAACAATGAGCAGTTCTTC
v_gene: TRBV28; abundance: once; j_gene: TRBJ1-5; d_gene: TRBD1; CDR3aa: CASRADRGLQQPQHF; CDR3nt: TGTGCCAGCAGGGCGGACAGGGGGCTACAACAGCCCCAGCATTTT
v_gene: TRBV7-9; abundance: once; j_gene: TRBJ2-7; d_gene: .; CDR3aa: CASSLAGGYEQYF; CDR3nt: TGTGCCAGCAGCTTAGCGGGGGGCTACGAGCAGTACTTC
v_gene: TRBV19; abundance: .; j_gene: TRBJ2-2; d_gene: TRBD1; CDR3aa: CASSPQGRVTGELFF; CDR3nt: TGTGCCAGTAGCCCACAGGGGCGCGTTACCGGGGAGCTGTTTTTT
v_gene: TRBV19; abundance: .; j_gene: TRBJ2-4; d_gene: .; CDR3aa: CASSIRGTIAKNIQYF; CDR3nt: TGTGCCAGTAGTATTCGGGGGACGATAGCCAAAAACATTCAGTACTTC
v_gene: TRBV4-3; abundance: .; j_gene: TRBJ2-4; d_gene: TRBD2; CDR3aa: CASSQESGVSGRWGTKNIQYF; CDR3nt: TGCGCCAGCAGCCAAGAAAGTGGGGTCAGCGGGAGATGGGGAACCAAAAACATTCAGTACTTC
v_gene: TRBV6-1; abundance: .; j_gene: TRBJ1-4; d_gene: .; CDR3aa: CASSEGLPPEKLFF; CDR3nt: TGTGCCAGCAGTGAGGGGCTGCCCCCGGAAAAACTGTTTTTT
v_gene: TRBV9; abundance: .; j_gene: TRBJ2-1; d_gene: TRBD2; CDR3aa: CASSEERGLSYNEQFF; CDR3nt: TGTGCCAGCAGCGAGGAGCGGGGGCTTTCCTACAATGAGCAGTTCTTC
v_gene: TRBV19; abundance: .; j_gene: TRBJ2-6; d_gene: .; CDR3aa: CASSIEGLDSGANVLTF; CDR3nt: TGTGCCAGTAGTATAGAGGGGCTAGACTCTGGGGCCAACGTCCTGACTTTC
v_gene: TRBV27; abundance: .; j_gene: TRBJ2-7; d_gene: .; CDR3aa: CASSFDSGSDEQYF; CDR3nt: TGTGCCAGCAGTTTTGATTCGGGGTCGGACGAGCAGTACTTC
v_gene: TRBV19; abundance: .; j_gene: TRBJ1-5; d_gene: TRBD1; CDR3aa: CASSIDRNRGSNQPQHF; CDR3nt: TGTGCCAGTAGTATAGATAGGAACAGGGGTAGCAATCAGCCCCAGCATTTT
v_gene: TRBV30; abundance: .; j_gene: TRBJ1-2; d_gene: .; CDR3aa: CAWRGDLDNYGYTF; CDR3nt: TGTGCCTGGAGGGGGGATCTGGACAACTATGGCTACACCTTC
v_gene: TRBV5-1; abundance: .; j_gene: TRBJ2-5; d_gene: TRBD1; CDR3aa: CASSSTGVGETQYF; CDR3nt: TGCGCCAGCAGCTCTACAGGGGTCGGCGAGACCCAGTACTTC
v_gene: TRBV25-1; abundance: .; j_gene: TRBJ1-1; d_gene: .; CDR3aa: CASSNTGYSEAFF; CDR3nt: TGTGCCAGCAGTAATACAGGGTATAGTGAAGCTTTCTTT
v_gene: TRBV7-2; abundance: .; j_gene: TRBJ2-5; d_gene: .; CDR3aa: CASSLAWRGQETQYF; CDR3nt: TGTGCCAGCAGCTTAGCGTGGCGGGGCCAAGAGACCCAGTACTTC
v_gene: TRBV15; abundance: .; j_gene: TRBJ1-2; d_gene: .; CDR3aa: CATSRQGTGYTF; CDR3nt: TGTGCCACCAGCAGACAGGGAACTGGCTACACCTTC
v_gene: TRBV4-3; abundance: .; j_gene: TRBJ2-3; d_gene: .; CDR3aa: CASSQDRAVDTQYF; CDR3nt: TGCGCCAGCAGCCAAGACAGGGCGGTAGATACGCAGTATTTT
v_gene: TRBV28; abundance: few; j_gene: TRBJ2-1; d_gene: .; CDR3aa: CASTEEGSGGNEQFF; CDR3nt: TGTGCCAGCACAGAAGAGGGGTCGGGTGGCAATGAGCAGTTCTTC
v_gene: TRBV19; abundance: .; j_gene: TRBJ2-5; d_gene: .; CDR3aa: CASRSGHQETQYF; CDR3nt: TGTGCCAGTAGATCGGGGCACCAAGAGACCCAGTACTTC
v_gene: TRBV29-1; abundance: .; j_gene: TRBJ2-3; d_gene: .; CDR3aa: CSVVGGLTDTQYF; CDR3nt: TGCAGCGTTGTCGGCGGGCTCACAGATACGCAGTATTTT
v_gene: TRBV6-6; abundance: .; j_gene: TRBJ2-1; d_gene: TRBD1; CDR3aa: CASSSGTGAYNEQFF; CDR3nt: TGTGCCAGCAGTTCAGGGACAGGAGCCTACAATGAGCAGTTCTTC
v_gene: TRBV28; abundance: .; j_gene: TRBJ1-3; d_gene: .; CDR3aa: CASSLPVGRRNTIYF; CDR3nt: TGTGCCAGCAGTTTACCGGTCGGCAGAAGAAACACCATATATTTT
v_gene: TRBV30; abundance: .; j_gene: TRBJ1-1; d_gene: .; CDR3aa: CAWRRMPEAFF; CDR3nt: TGTGCCTGGAGGAGAATGCCCGAAGCTTTCTTT
v_gene: TRBV10-1; abundance: .; j_gene: TRBJ2-7; d_gene: TRBD1; CDR3aa: CASSESIQGAYEQYF; CDR3nt: TGCGCCAGCAGTGAGTCGATACAGGGGGCCTACGAGCAGTACTTC
v_gene: TRBV7-2; abundance: .; j_gene: TRBJ2-1; d_gene: .; CDR3aa: CASSLKIDWGYLYNEQFF; CDR3nt: TGTGCCAGCAGCTTAAAAATCGACTGGGGGTATTTATACAATGAGCAGTTCTTC
v_gene: TRBV19; abundance: .; j_gene: TRBJ2-7; d_gene: .; CDR3aa: CASTDNNEQYF; CDR3nt: TGTGCCAGTACAGACAACAACGAGCAGTACTTC
v_gene: TRBV7-2; abundance: .; j_gene: TRBJ1-2; d_gene: .; CDR3aa: CASRRQTNYGYTF; CDR3nt: TGTGCCAGCAGACGACAGACTAACTATGGCTACACCTTC
v_gene: TRBV28; abundance: .; j_gene: TRBJ2-7; d_gene: TRBD1; CDR3aa: CASSLDGYRGYEQYF; CDR3nt: TGTGCCAGCAGTTTAGATGGCTACAGGGGCTACGAGCAGTACTTC
v_gene: TRBV7-2; abundance: .; j_gene: TRBJ2-7; d_gene: .; CDR3aa: CASSLIGEQYF; CDR3nt: TGTGCCAGCAGCCTCATCGGGGAGCAGTACTTC
v_gene: TRBV4-3; abundance: .; j_gene: TRBJ2-1; d_gene: .; CDR3aa: CASSLDHSAPTGQFF; CDR3nt: TGCGCCAGCAGCCTAGACCACAGTGCTCCTACCGGGCAGTTCTTC
v_gene: TRBV28; abundance: .; j_gene: TRBJ1-5; d_gene: TRBD1; CDR3aa: CASRTTGTGNRHQPQHF; CDR3nt: TGTGCCAGCAGAACTACCGGGACAGGAAATAGGCATCAGCCCCAGCATTTT
v_gene: TRBV11-2; abundance: .; j_gene: TRBJ2-3; d_gene: .; CDR3aa: CASSLRRTATDTQYF; CDR3nt: TGTGCCAGCAGCTTAAGGAGGACTGCCACAGATACGCAGTATTTT
v_gene: TRBV7-2; abundance: .; j_gene: TRBJ2-2; d_gene: TRBD2; CDR3aa: CASSLEGRGGELFF; CDR3nt: TGTGCCAGCAGCTTAGAGGGGAGGGGCGGGGAGCTGTTTTTT
v_gene: TRBV9; abundance: many; j_gene: TRBJ1-1; d_gene: .; CDR3aa: CASSPRLGGAEAFF; CDR3nt: TGTGCCAGCAGCCCCCGGTTGGGGGGAGCTGAAGCTTTCTTT
v_gene: TRBV14; abundance: .; j_gene: TRBJ2-5; d_gene: TRBD2; CDR3aa: CASSPRDYETQYF; CDR3nt: TGTGCCAGCAGCCCCCGGGACTATGAGACCCAGTACTTC
v_gene: TRBV7-3; abundance: .; j_gene: TRBJ2-5; d_gene: .; CDR3aa: CASSTGGGETQYF; CDR3nt: TGTGCCAGCAGCACCGGAGGGGGTGAGACCCAGTACTTC
v_gene: TRBV9; abundance: .; j_gene: TRBJ2-1; d_gene: .; CDR3aa: CASSVGAASYNEQFF; CDR3nt: TGTGCCAGCAGCGTGGGGGCGGCCTCCTACAATGAGCAGTTCTTC
v_gene: TRBV4-1; abundance: .; j_gene: TRBJ1-5; d_gene: TRBD1; CDR3aa: CASSQSVSGQGSNQPQHF; CDR3nt: TGCGCCAGCAGCCAGTCCGTATCGGGACAGGGGAGCAATCAGCCCCAGCATTTT
v_gene: TRBV7-2; abundance: .; j_gene: TRBJ2-1; d_gene: .; CDR3aa: CASSFAPRGAVRGNEQFF; CDR3nt: TGTGCCAGCAGCTTCGCACCGCGGGGAGCAGTACGGGGCAATGAGCAGTTCTTC
v_gene: TRBV11-3; abundance: .; j_gene: TRBJ1-4; d_gene: .; CDR3aa: CASSLVRGPNEKLFF; CDR3nt: TGTGCCAGCAGCTTAGTCAGGGGACCTAATGAAAAACTGTTTTTT
v_gene: TRBV6-1; abundance: .; j_gene: TRBJ1-3; d_gene: TRBD1; CDR3aa: CASSVRQGAGNTIYF; CDR3nt: TGTGCCAGCAGTGTGCGGCAGGGGGCTGGAAACACCATATATTTT
v_gene: TRBV15; abundance: .; j_gene: TRBJ2-1; d_gene: .; CDR3aa: CATGEDDPQRDEQFF; CDR3nt: TGTGCCACCGGGGAGGATGACCCCCAAAGAGATGAGCAGTTCTTC
v_gene: TRBV29-1; abundance: .; j_gene: TRBJ2-1; d_gene: .; CDR3aa: CSVVIGYFDNEQFF; CDR3nt: TGCAGCGTTGTAATTGGGTATTTCGACAATGAGCAGTTCTTC
v_gene: TRBV7-8; abundance: .; j_gene: TRBJ2-3; d_gene: TRBD2; CDR3aa: CASSFERGITDTQYF; CDR3nt: TGTGCCAGCAGCTTTGAGCGGGGGATCACAGATACGCAGTATTTT
v_gene: TRBV5-4; abundance: once; j_gene: TRBJ1-6; d_gene: .; CDR3aa: CASKEGLDNSPLHF; CDR3nt: TGTGCCAGCAAAGAGGGGCTGGATAATTCACCCCTCCACTTT
v_gene: TRBV7-6; abundance: .; j_gene: TRBJ1-6; d_gene: .; CDR3aa: CASSTTYNSPLHF; CDR3nt: TGTGCCAGCAGCACCACCTATAATTCACCCCTCCACTTT
v_gene: TRBV5-1; abundance: .; j_gene: TRBJ2-3; d_gene: .; CDR3aa: CASSTNRATDTQYF; CDR3nt: TGCGCCAGCAGCACTAACAGGGCCACAGATACGCAGTATTTT
v_gene: TRBV20-1; abundance: .; j_gene: TRBJ1-1; d_gene: .; CDR3aa: CSAASTSKAFF; CDR3nt: TGCAGTGCCGCTTCGACGAGTAAAGCTTTCTTT
v_gene: TRBV18; abundance: .; j_gene: TRBJ2-3; d_gene: .; CDR3aa: CASSTRGGQTDTQYF; CDR3nt: TGTGCCAGCTCCACCAGGGGGGGACAAACAGATACGCAGTATTTT